The source of this T cell receptor beta chain is a study of cytomegalovirus exposure and HLA in healthy donors. Study-level background: From donors who were HLA-typed, an early data release held around 80 million unique TCRs. Most donors, about 77% of several hundred genotyped, fell in the Caucasian-associated ancestry cluster. Study results and limitations: In a later analysis, CMV-associated beta chains were mostly HLA-associated, it appeared.

Note on this clone: The antigen remains unidentified.

The V end was cut by 0 bases, the J end by 7 bases, with 16 bases between. Per the germline V gene, CDR1 is SGHNT and CDR2 is YYREEE (reference sequence). This CDR3 has 15 residues. 60 Vbeta and 13 Jbeta primers were used in PCR. Measured with immunoSEQ multiplex PCR; TCRdb has only the in-frame clones, and not every one. The data contain about 160,000 clones, nearly 80% of them seen just once; the ten biggest clones take up around 3.1%. This cohort consisted of healthy bone marrow donors. Sequenced input: PBMCs. The sequence was collected from a woman between 40 and 55 years old in good health and CMV-seronegative. This rearrangement joins TRBV5-4 to TRBJ2-5; possibly TRBD2 for D (5 bases). CDR3 amino acids: CASSLERTVGGTQYF. CDR3 coding DNA: TGTGCCAGCAGCTTGGAAAGGACGGTAGGAGGGACCCAGTACTTC.